Included here is one TCR beta chain sequence, with context. This entry belongs to a study of control samples from healthy donors and cancer patients. Sequencing was performed with immunoSEQ multiplex PCR; in TCRdb, only in-frame clones are kept and a portion is missing. Of about 160,000 clones listed, around nine tenths are singletons. Trimming pared 0 bases from V and 4 bases from J, leaving 7 bases between. The length of the CDR3 is 14 residues. CDR1 is SGHRS, CDR2 YFSETQ, per germline. Sequencing was carried out using blood. The receptor's source is a man aged 25 to 40 in good health. The genes are TRBV5-1 and TRBJ1-4; D is undetermined. Written as DNA, the CDR3 is TGCGCCAGCAGCTTGGCTGGGGATAATGAAAAACTGTTTTTT. This codes for CASSLAGDNEKLFF.